Here is one TCR beta chain with its context. This may be a read error: a much more frequent sequence differs by one nucleotide. Priming with a constant-region primer yielded TCR beta cDNA from about 510 ng total RNA. Employing slightly modified ARM-PCR, three nested multiplex PCR rounds were run, and these gave rise to the TCR beta libraries. The opening two PCR rounds, roughly 11 cycles each, paired TRBV1-TRBV30 forward primers with a C-beta reverse primer. In TCRdb, the multiplex PCR reads were re-called with MiXCR into one record per CDR3 protein. The top ten clones hold about a quarter of a sample with roughly 50,000 distinct CDR3 sequences, over 70% of them seen once. These data originate in a study of tumor-infiltrating lymphocytes in primary liver carcinoma. Bulk tissue was left unsorted, and RNA and DNA were co-extracted from 20-30 mg of it. This CDR3 is built from 18 residues. The germline V gene encodes CDR1 SGHTS and CDR2 YDEGEE. Deletions cut 0 bases from V and 0 bases from J, with 17 bases between.

The rearrangement uses TRBV5-8 and TRBJ2-3, with D hard to call. The origin of this receptor is a man aged 35-49 years with primary liver carcinoma and hepatitis B virus infection. The sample comprised liver tumor tissue from sampling region 2. Stated subset: tumor region T2, inferior pole. In nucleotides, the CDR3 is TGTGCCAGCAGCTTGGTCGAAGCTAAGCTGGTAAGCACAGATACGCAGTATTTT. As protein: CASSLVEAKLVSTDTQYF.